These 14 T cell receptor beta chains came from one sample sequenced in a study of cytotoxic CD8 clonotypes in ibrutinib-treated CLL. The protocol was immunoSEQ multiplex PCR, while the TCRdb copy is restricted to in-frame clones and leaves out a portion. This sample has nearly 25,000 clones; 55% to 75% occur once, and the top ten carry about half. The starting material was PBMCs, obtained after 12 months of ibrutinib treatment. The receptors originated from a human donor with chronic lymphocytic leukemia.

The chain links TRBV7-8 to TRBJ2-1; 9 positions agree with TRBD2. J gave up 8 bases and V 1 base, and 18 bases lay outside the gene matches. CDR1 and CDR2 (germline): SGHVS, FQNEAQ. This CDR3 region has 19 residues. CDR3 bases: TGTGCCAGCAGCTTAGGTTGGAATGCGATAAGCGGGGGGAGGGATGAGCAGTTCTTC. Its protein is CASSLGWNAISGGRDEQFF.

The CDR3 DNA reads TGTGCCACCAGCAGAGATTCTAAATTTAGCAATCAGCCCCAGCATTTT. Protein sequence: CATSRDSKFSNQPQHF. The chain combines TRBV15 with TRBJ1-5; unclear D gene. Trimming left V 0 bases short and J 0 bases short, with 9 bases between. Germline V gene data show CDR1 as LNHNV and CDR2 as YYDKDF (reference sequence). The CDR3 runs 16 residues.

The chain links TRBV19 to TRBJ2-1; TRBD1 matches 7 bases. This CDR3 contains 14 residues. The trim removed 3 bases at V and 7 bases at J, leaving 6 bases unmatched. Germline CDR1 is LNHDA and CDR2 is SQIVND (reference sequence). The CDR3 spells CASSIGTEFNEQFF. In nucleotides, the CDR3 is TGTGCCAGTAGTATTGGGACAGAGTTTAATGAGCAGTTCTTC.

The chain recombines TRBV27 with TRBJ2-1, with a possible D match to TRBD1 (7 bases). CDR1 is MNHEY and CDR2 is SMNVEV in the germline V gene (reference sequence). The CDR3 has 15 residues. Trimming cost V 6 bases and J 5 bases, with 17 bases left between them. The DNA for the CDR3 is TGTGCCAGCAGCGGAGGGGGCCGTCTAAACAATGAGCAGTTCTTC. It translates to CASSGGGRLNNEQFF.

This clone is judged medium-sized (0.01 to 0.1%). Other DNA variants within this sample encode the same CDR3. CDR3 region: CASSRRGGFYNEQFF. CDR3 nucleotide sequence: TGTGCCAGCAGCCGTCGGGGGGGCTTCTACAATGAGCAGTTCTTC. The J gene is TRBJ2-1, the V gene TRBV7-9; 8 nucleotides match TRBD2. J was trimmed by 3 bases and V by 5 bases; bases with no gene match: 6. This CDR3 comprises 15 residues. The germline V gene has CDR1 SEHNR and CDR2 FQNEAQ (reference sequence).

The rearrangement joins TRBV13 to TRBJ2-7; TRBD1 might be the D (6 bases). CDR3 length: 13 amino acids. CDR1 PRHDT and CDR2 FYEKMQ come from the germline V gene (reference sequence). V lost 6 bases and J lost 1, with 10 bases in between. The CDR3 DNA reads TGTGCCAGCAGTGAGGGGGAATCCTACGAGCAGTACTTC. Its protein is CASSEGESYEQYF.

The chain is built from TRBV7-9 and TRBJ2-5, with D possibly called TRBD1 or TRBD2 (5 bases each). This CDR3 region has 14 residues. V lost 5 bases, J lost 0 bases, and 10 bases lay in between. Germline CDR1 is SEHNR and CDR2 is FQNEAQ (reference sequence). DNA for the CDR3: TGTGCCAGCAGCGGGACGGCTTACCAAGAGACCCAGTACTTC. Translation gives CASSGTAYQETQYF.

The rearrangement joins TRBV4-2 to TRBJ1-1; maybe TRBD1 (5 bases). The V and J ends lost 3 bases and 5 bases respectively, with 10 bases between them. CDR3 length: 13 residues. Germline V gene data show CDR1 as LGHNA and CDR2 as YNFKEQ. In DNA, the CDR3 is TGTGCCAGCAGCCAGGGGCGAGGAACTGAAGCTTTCTTT. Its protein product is CASSQGRGTEAFF.

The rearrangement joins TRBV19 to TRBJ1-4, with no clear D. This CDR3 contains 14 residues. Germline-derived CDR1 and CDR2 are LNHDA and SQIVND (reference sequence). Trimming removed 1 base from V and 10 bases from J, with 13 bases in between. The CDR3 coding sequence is TGTGCCAGTAGTATAGTTAGCCTGGACGGAAAACTGTTTTTT. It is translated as CASSIVSLDGKLFF.

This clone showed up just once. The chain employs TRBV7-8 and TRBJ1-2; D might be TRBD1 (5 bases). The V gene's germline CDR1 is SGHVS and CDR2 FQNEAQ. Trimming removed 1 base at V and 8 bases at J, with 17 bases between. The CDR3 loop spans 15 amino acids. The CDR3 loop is CASSLDGQAFRGYTF. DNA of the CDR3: TGTGCCAGCAGCTTAGACGGACAAGCCTTTAGGGGCTACACCTTC. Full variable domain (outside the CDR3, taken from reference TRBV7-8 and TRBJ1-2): GAGVSQSPRYKVAKRGQDVALRCDPISGHVSLFWYQQALGQGPEFLTYFQNEAQLDKSGLPSDRFFAERPEGSVSTLKIQRTQQEDSAVYLCASSLDGQAFRGYTFGSGTRLTVV.

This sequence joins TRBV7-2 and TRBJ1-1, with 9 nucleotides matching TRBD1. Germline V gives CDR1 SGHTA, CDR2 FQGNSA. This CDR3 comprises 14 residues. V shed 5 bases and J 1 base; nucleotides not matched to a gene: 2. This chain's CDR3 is CASSQGQGNTEAFF. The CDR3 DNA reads TGTGCCAGCAGCCAGGGACAGGGGAACACTGAAGCTTTCTTT. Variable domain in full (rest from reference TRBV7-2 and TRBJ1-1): GAGVSQSPSNKVTEKGKDVELRCDPISGHTALYWYRQSLGQGLEFLIYFQGNSAPDKSGLPSDRFSAERTGGSVSTLTIQRTQQEDSAVYLCASSQGQGNTEAFFGQGTRLTVV.

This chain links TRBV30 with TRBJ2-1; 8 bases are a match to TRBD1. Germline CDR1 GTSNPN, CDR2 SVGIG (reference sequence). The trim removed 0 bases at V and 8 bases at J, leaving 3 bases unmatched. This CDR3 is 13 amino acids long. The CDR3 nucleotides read TGTGCCTGGAGTGTATCAGGGGGCGATGAGCAGTTCTTC. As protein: CAWSVSGGDEQFF. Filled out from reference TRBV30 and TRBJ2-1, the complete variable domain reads SQTIHQWPATLVQPVGSPLSLECTVEGTSNPNLYWYRQAAGRGLQLLFYSVGIGQISSEVPQNLSASRPQDRQFILSSKKLLLSDSGFYLCAWSVSGGDEQFFGPGTRLTVL.

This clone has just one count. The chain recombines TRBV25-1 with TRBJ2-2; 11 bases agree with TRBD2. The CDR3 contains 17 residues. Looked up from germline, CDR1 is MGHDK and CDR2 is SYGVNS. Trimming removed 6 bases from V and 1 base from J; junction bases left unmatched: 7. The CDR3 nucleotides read TGTGCCAGCAGCTCTCTTACTAGCGGGGGGAACACCGGGGAGCTGTTTTTT. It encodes CASSSLTSGGNTGELFF. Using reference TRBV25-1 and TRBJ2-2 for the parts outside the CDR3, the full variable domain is EADIYQTPRYLVIGTGKKITLECSQTMGHDKMYWYQQDPGMELHLIHYSYGVNSTEKGDLSSESTVSRIRTEHFPLTLESARPSHTSQYLCASSSLTSGGNTGELFFGEGSRLTVL.

The DNA for the CDR3 is TGTGCCAGCACCGACGGGGGGGCTCGGTATGGCTACACCTTC. It encodes CASTDGGARYGYTF. The V and J genes are TRBV28 and TRBJ1-2; D possibly corresponds to TRBD1 (6 bases). CDR1 and CDR2 from the germline V gene are MDHEN and SYDVKM. The length of the CDR3 is 14 residues. V was trimmed by 7 bases and J by 5 bases, leaving 17 bases between them.